This T cell receptor beta chain was recovered during a study of technical replicates of blood from a handful of donors. Profiling relied on immunoSEQ multiplex PCR, and the TCRdb table lists in-frame clones only, not all of them. The sample shows about 44,000 clones, around 96% of them seen only once. J lost 3 bases, V lost 0 bases, and 16 bases had no gene match. The CDR3 has 19 residues. Germline lookup yields CDR1 MNHNS and CDR2 SASEGT. The chain combines TRBV6-1 with TRBJ2-7; 8 bases fit TRBD1. The sequence was collected from a human donor in good health. Sample: T cells isolated from PBMCs. The CDR3 reads CASSEARGQVRGPSYEQYF. CDR3 DNA: TGTGCCAGCAGTGAAGCGCGGGGACAGGTCCGGGGTCCCAGCTACGAGCAGTACTTC.